This is a list of T cell receptor beta chains from one sample in a study of T-cell reconstitution after alpha-beta-depleted transplantation in children. Via MiXCR, TCRdb re-called the PCR reads, giving one row per CDR3 protein. This table has approximately 800,000 distinct CDR3 sequences, around 15% appearing once. Material: PBMCs, mostly from graft donor cells, obtained 360 days after TCRalphabeta/CD19-depleted stem cell transplant. These receptors came from a male patient younger than 18 who had a stem cell transplant for acute lymphoblastic leukemia, so the T cells may come from the graft donor. Both conserved end residues are part of each CDR3. The D gene is left open where the match is weak. Part of the rows lack a size; the others show once, few, many or a class for expanded clones.

size: -
V: TRBV4-1
D: -
J: TRBJ2-3
CDR3: CASSQWPTGDRLSDTQYF
DNA: TGCGCCAGCAGCCAATGGCCAACGGGAGACAGGTTGTCTGATACGCAGTATTTT

size: -
V: TRBV29-1
D: -
J: TRBJ1-3
CDR3: CSVSGRPLHSGNTIYF
DNA: TGCAGCGTTTCTGGGCGTCCCCTCCACTCTGGAAACACCATATATTTT

size: -
V: TRBV7-3
D: -
J: TRBJ2-1
CDR3: CASSLTRQGLNEQFF
DNA: TGTGCCAGCAGCTTAACAAGGCAGGGACTCAATGAGCAGTTCTTC

size: -
V: TRBV12-3/TRBV12-4
D: -
J: TRBJ1-1
CDR3: CASSWDTNTEAFF
DNA: TGTGCCAGCAGTTGGGACACGAACACTGAAGCTTTCTTT

size: -
V: TRBV6-5
D: TRBD1
J: TRBJ2-3
CDR3: CASSSLGQGTDTQYF
DNA: TGTGCCAGCAGTTCCTTGGGACAGGGGACAGATACGCAGTATTTT

size: -
V: TRBV7-2
D: -
J: TRBJ1-1
CDR3: CASSLGPYSGTEAFF
DNA: TGTGCCAGCAGCTTAGGGCCGTATTCGGGCACTGAAGCTTTCTTT

size: few
V: TRBV7-3
D: -
J: TRBJ2-3
CDR3: CASSFALARKGTDTQYF
DNA: TGTGCCAGCAGCTTCGCTTTAGCAAGGAAGGGCACAGATACGCAGTATTTT

size: few
V: TRBV11-2
D: -
J: TRBJ2-3
CDR3: CASSLELARTQYF
DNA: TGTGCCAGCAGCTTAGAACTGGCTCGTACGCAGTATTTT

size: many
V: TRBV20-1
D: TRBD2
J: TRBJ2-7
CDR3: CSAREGLAGPYEQYF
DNA: TGCAGTGCTAGAGAAGGACTAGCGGGACCCTACGAGCAGTACTTC

size: few
V: TRBV5-1
D: -
J: TRBJ2-5
CDR3: CASSPGPNEETQYF
DNA: TGCGCCAGCAGCCCCGGGCCCAACGAGGAGACCCAGTACTTC

size: -
V: TRBV4-1
D: -
J: TRBJ2-7
CDR3: CASSHEGGSAYEQYF
DNA: TGCGCCAGCAGCCATGAGGGGGGTAGCGCGTACGAGCAGTACTTC

size: -
V: TRBV20-1
D: TRBD2
J: TRBJ2-1
CDR3: CSAWTSEYNEQFF
DNA: TGCAGTGCCTGGACTAGCGAGTACAATGAGCAGTTCTTC

size: -
V: TRBV4-2
D: -
J: TRBJ2-5
CDR3: CASSIRDLDQETQYF
DNA: TGTGCCAGCAGCATCCGGGACCTGGACCAAGAGACCCAGTACTTC

size: few
V: TRBV7-2
D: -
J: TRBJ2-5
CDR3: CASSLGLPRGETQYF
DNA: TGTGCCAGCAGCCTGGGACTTCCGCGGGGTGAGACCCAGTACTTC

size: few
V: TRBV12-3/TRBV12-4
D: -
J: TRBJ1-1
CDR3: CASSPPGTLEAFF
DNA: TGTGCCAGCAGTCCCCCCGGGACTCTTGAAGCTTTCTTT

size: -
V: TRBV9
D: -
J: TRBJ2-7
CDR3: CASSVAYGYEQYF
DNA: TGTGCCAGCAGCGTAGCTTACGGATACGAGCAGTACTTC

size: many
V: TRBV12-3/TRBV12-4
D: -
J: TRBJ2-7
CDR3: CASSLGTAGSYEQYF
DNA: TGTGCCAGCAGTTTAGGGACAGCCGGCTCCTACGAGCAGTACTTC

size: few
V: TRBV4-1
D: TRBD1
J: TRBJ2-1
CDR3: CASSHLGDRGLF
DNA: TGCGCCAGCAGCCACCTTGGGGACAGGGGGCTCTTC

size: -
V: TRBV7-9
D: -
J: TRBJ1-1
CDR3: CASSATGIMNTEAFF
DNA: TGTGCCAGCAGCGCGACAGGAATTATGAACACTGAAGCTTTCTTT